The present T cell receptor beta chain was sequenced within a study of Ad26.COV2.S vaccination and SARS-CoV-2 variants. As to treatment: about 20 received Ad26.COV2.S at low or high dose, single or two shots; roughly five received placebo; per-sample allocation not given. The samples were gathered on day 63 after the first injection of vaccine or placebo. CDR3 size: 19 residues. J lost 8 bases, V lost 4 bases, and 22 bases had no gene match. Germline-derived CDR1 and CDR2 are LGHNA and YNFKEQ. TCRdb's table, derived via immunoSEQ multiplex PCR, lists solely in-frame clones and lacks some. The data hold about 390,000 clones, with approximately 86% observed a single time.

Sequencing used peripheral blood, obtained in a trial of Ad26.COV2.S vaccine versus placebo. The chain combines TRBV4-2 with TRBJ1-3, with 8 nucleotides matching TRBD1. The TCR was taken from a person aged 18-60 years who received the Ad26.COV2.S COVID-19 vaccine or a placebo. For the CDR3, the DNA is TGTGCCAGCAGCCGCGCCCATCTACGACTCGGACAGGGAGGGGACACCATATATTTT. Translated, it gives CASSRAHLRLGQGGDTIYF.